The 27 T cell receptor beta chains presented below share a single source sample, sequenced in a study of blood T cells in healthy people across ages. A J-beta primer mix and a sample-barcoded 5' primer were used in a second PCR of about 6 to 12 cycles. TCRdb fed the 5' RACE reads into MiXCR, producing one record per CDR3 protein. The table lists around 1,000,000 distinct CDR3 sequences, around 25% of them singletons. This same sample was also part of a study on T cells of mothers and their children.

Sequencing was done on a sample of blood. These receptors were collected from a girl between 2 and 10 years old in good health.

This chain joins TRBV7-8 and TRBJ2-2, with 12 bases that match TRBD2. V was clipped by 5 bases and J by 5 bases; unmatched bases: 9. The CDR3 loop spans 17 amino acids. Germline V gene data show CDR1 as SGHVS and CDR2 as FQNEAQ. This CDR3 is CASSRLAGERLTGELFF. CDR3 sequence (DNA): TGTGCCAGCAGCCGACTAGCGGGAGAGAGACTTACCGGGGAGCTGTTTTTT. The full variable domain, with the rest looked up from reference TRBV7-8 and TRBJ2-2, is GAGVSQSPRYKVAKRGQDVALRCDPISGHVSLFWYQQALGQGPEFLTYFQNEAQLDKSGLPSDRFFAERPEGSVSTLKIQRTQQEDSAVYLCASSRLAGERLTGELFFGEGSRLTVL.

This clonotype was seen more than once but under ten times. The rearrangement uses TRBV10-3 and TRBJ1-6, with D perhaps TRBD1 (5 bases). The V and J ends lost 7 bases and 8 bases respectively, with 18 bases between them. Looked up from germline, CDR1 is ENHRY and CDR2 is SYGVKD. This CDR3 spans 15 amino acids. The CDR3 is CAINEGGRADSPLHF. The CDR3 bases are TGTGCCATCAATGAAGGCGGCAGGGCGGATTCACCCCTCCACTTT.

Comments on this clonotype: At one of its ends the junction is not consistent with the germline gene, which may arise from a read error. The chain employs TRBV28 and TRBJ2-7; D assignment may be TRBD1 or TRBD2 (7 bases each). Germline V gives CDR1 MDHEN, CDR2 SYDVKM. The CDR3 is made up of 15 amino acids. The CDR3 here is CVSTHGGTVSYEQYF. Here the CDR3 DNA reads TGTGTCAGCACCCACGGGGGGACAGTCTCCTACGAGCAGTACTTC. Complete variable domain (other parts from reference TRBV28 and TRBJ2-7): DVKVTQSSRYLVKRTGEKVFLECVQDMDHENMFWYRQDPGLGLRLIYFSYDVKMKEKGDIPEGYSVSREKKERFSLILESASTNQTSMYLCVSTHGGTVSYEQYFGPGTRLTVT.

This clonotype appeared a few times. The rearrangement links TRBV9 to TRBJ2-5, with a weak D call TRBD2 (5 bases). The CDR3 totals 13 residues. Trimming took off 0 bases at V and 5 bases at J, with 8 bases between the two ends. From germline, CDR1 is SGDLS and CDR2 YYNGEE. The CDR3: CASSVAGTETQYF. The DNA for the CDR3 is TGTGCCAGCAGCGTAGCGGGAACGGAGACCCAGTACTTC.

This clonotype was found many times. The chain has TRBV27 and TRBJ1-4; the D gene is possibly TRBD1 (5 bases). V lost 2 bases to trimming and J lost 4 bases, with 8 bases between them. Germline CDR1 MNHEY, CDR2 SMNVEV (reference sequence). The CDR3 consists of 14 residues. The CDR3 DNA follows: TGTGCCAGCAGTTTAAGGGGAAGTAATGAAAAACTGTTTTTT. Protein product: CASSLRGSNEKLFF.

Points on this clonotype: Because the CDR3 is missing its conserved closing phenylalanine or tryptophan, this is likely a read error. The V and J genes are TRBV5-6 and TRBJ2-7; D may be TRBD1 or TRBD2 (5 bases each). Germline V gene sequence: CDR1 SGHDT, CDR2 YYEEEE. This CDR3 contains 14 residues. Trimming took off 3 bases at V and 0 bases at J, with 10 bases between the two ends. CDR3 coding DNA: TGTGCCAGCAGCTCGGGACCGGACTCCTACGAGCAGTACTGC. As protein: CASSSGPDSYEQYC.

This clonotype was counted many times. This chain joins TRBV7-9 and TRBJ1-1, with 9 bases fitting TRBD1. J lost 1 base, V lost 5 bases, and 2 bases had no gene match. The CDR3 spans 14 residues. CDR1 and CDR2 from the germline V gene are SEHNR and FQNEAQ (reference sequence). For the CDR3, the DNA is TGTGCCAGCAGCCAGACAGGGGGGAACACTGAAGCTTTCTTT. Translated: CASSQTGGNTEAFF. Looking up the rest from reference TRBV7-9 and TRBJ1-1 gives the full variable domain: DTGVSQNPRHKITKRGQNVTFRCDPISEHNRLYWYRQTLGQGPEFLTYFQNEAQLEKSRLLSDRFSAERPKGSFSTLEIQRTEQGDSAMYLCASSQTGGNTEAFFGQGTRLTVV.

The rearrangement uses TRBV6-2 or TRBV6-3 and TRBJ2-7; D is unclear. The CDR3 extends over 13 amino acids. Trimming cost V 7 bases and J 4 bases, with 14 bases left between them. Germline CDR1 reads MNHEY; CDR2 reads SVGEGT. The CDR3 sequence: CASIDLMTYEQYF. CDR3 nucleotides: TGTGCCAGCATCGATCTAATGACTTACGAGCAGTACTTC.

This clonotype was seen a few times. The chain uses TRBV28 and TRBJ2-5; D perhaps matches TRBD2 (6 bases). V was pared by 3 bases and J by 2 bases, with 13 bases between. Germline loops: CDR1 MDHEN, CDR2 SYDVKM. The CDR3 is 15 residues long. In nucleotides, the CDR3 is TGTGCCAGCAGTTTTGGGGGGAGTGTTCAAGAGACCCAGTACTTC. Residues: CASSFGGSVQETQYF.

This clonotype was counted only a few times. CDR3 residues: CASSAAEPFGKLFF. In DNA form, the CDR3 reads TGTGCCAGCTCCGCCGCAGAACCATTTGGAAAACTGTTTTTT. The chain recombines TRBV7-9 with TRBJ1-4, with D unclear. This CDR3 has 14 residues. CDR1 is SEHNR and CDR2 is FQNEAQ in the germline V gene (reference sequence). V was clipped by 8 bases and J by 10 bases, with 20 bases between them. Full variable domain (remainder filled in from reference TRBV7-9 and TRBJ1-4): DTGVSQNPRHKITKRGQNVTFRCDPISEHNRLYWYRQTLGQGPEFLTYFQNEAQLEKSRLLSDRFSAERPKGSFSTLEIQRTEQGDSAMYLCASSAAEPFGKLFFGSGTQLSVL.

V and J are TRBV2 and TRBJ2-1; 8 nucleotides agree with TRBD2. Per the germline V gene, CDR1 is SNHLY and CDR2 is FYNNEI. The V gene end was trimmed by 10 bases and the J gene end by 0 bases; junction bases not matched to a gene: 5. The CDR3 covers 14 residues. The CDR3 protein is CATGGTSSYNEQFF. The CDR3 region has the DNA TGTGCCACGGGCGGGACTAGCTCCTACAATGAGCAGTTCTTC. The complete variable domain, with remaining parts taken from reference TRBV2 and TRBJ2-1, reads EPEVTQTPSHQVTQMGQEVILRCVPISNHLYFYWYRQILGQKVEFLVSFYNNEISEKSEIFDDQFSVERPDGSNFTLKIRSTKLEDSAMYFCATGGTSSYNEQFFGPGTRLTVL.

The gene calls are TRBV20-1 and TRBJ2-3; 10 bases match TRBD2. This CDR3 spans 14 amino acids. Per germline, CDR1 DFQATT and CDR2 SNEGSKA (reference sequence). J gave up 5 bases and V 6 bases, and 8 bases lay outside the gene matches. CDR3 residues: CSAYSGGAGDTQYF. The DNA of the CDR3 is TGCAGTGCATACAGCGGGGGGGCCGGAGATACGCAGTATTTT.

The gene calls are TRBV13 and TRBJ1-2; TRBD1 matches 8 bases. The length of the CDR3 is 14 residues. Germline assignment: CDR1 PRHDT and CDR2 FYEKMQ (reference sequence). Germline trimming cut 4 bases from V and 3 bases from J; bases unmatched to any gene: 4. The CDR3 reads CASSSGQGYYGYTF. As DNA, the CDR3 is TGTGCCAGCAGCTCAGGACAGGGATACTATGGCTACACCTTC. Based on the CDR3 plus reference TRBV13 and TRBJ1-2, the full variable domain is AAGVIQSPRHLIKEKRETATLKCYPIPRHDTVYWYQQGPGQDPQFLISFYEKMQSDKGSIPDRFSAQQFSDYHSELNMSSLELGDSALYFCASSSGQGYYGYTFGSGTRLTVV.

The table lists this clonotype with a few counts. The V gene is TRBV7-9, the J gene TRBJ2-1; D ambiguous. This CDR3 is built from 15 residues. Between the trimmed V and J ends, which lost 1 base and 3 bases, there was a span of 10 bases. Germline CDR1 SEHNR, CDR2 FQNEAQ (reference sequence). The CDR3 coding sequence is TGTGCCAGCAGCTTAGTGGACGGCGTCTACAATGAGCAGTTCTTC. Its protein is CASSLVDGVYNEQFF.

This clonotype was recorded many times. This chain connects TRBV5-5 to TRBJ2-5, with unresolved D. The DNA end is more similar to TRBJ2-1, so the J call may be wrong. In germline, CDR1 is SGHKS, CDR2 YYEKEE (reference sequence). This CDR3 has 11 residues. In DNA, the CDR3 is TGTGCCAGCAGCTTGGACTATGAGCAGTTCTTC. Amino acids: CASSLDYEQFF.

The chain couples TRBV24-1 to TRBJ1-6, with no clear D. V lost 6 bases and J lost 9, with 8 bases in between. This CDR3 is built from 12 residues. Germline V gene sequence: CDR1 KGHDR, CDR2 SFDVKD. The CDR3 loop reads CATSHHGSPLHF. DNA of the CDR3: TGTGCCACCAGTCACCACGGTTCACCCCTCCACTTT.

This clonotype has only one observation. V is TRBV7-9 and J is TRBJ2-3; a weak D match, TRBD2 (5 bases). The CDR3 spans 17 residues. Trimming pared 3 bases from V and 4 bases from J, leaving 20 bases between. The germline CDR1 and CDR2 sequences are SEHNR and FQNEAQ (reference sequence). The CDR3 DNA reads as TGTGCCAGCAGCTTTCCCCCAGGAGCGGTCGGGGCAGATACGCAGTATTTT. As protein: CASSFPPGAVGADTQYF.

This clonotype was seen more than once but under ten times. The chain links TRBV7-8 to TRBJ1-1; TRBD1 agrees at 10 bases. CDR1 is SGHVS and CDR2 is FQNEAQ in the germline V gene. CDR3 length: 14 amino acids. V lost 4 bases to trimming and J lost 4 bases; unmatched junction nucleotides: 3. DNA for the CDR3: TGTGCCAGCAGCTGGGACAGGGGATTCACTGAAGCTTTCTTT. It translates to CASSWDRGFTEAFF.

Only a few counts were recorded for this clonotype. This chain connects TRBV5-1 to TRBJ2-7; D perhaps matches TRBD1 (5 bases). Germline V gene data show CDR1 as SGHRS and CDR2 as YFSETQ. This CDR3 is built from 13 residues. The ends were cut back, 4 bases at V and 3 bases at J, with 11 bases in the middle. CDR3 residues: CASSPTDSYEQYF. CDR3 bases: TGCGCCAGCAGCCCAACCGACAGCTACGAGCAGTACTTC.

The rearrangement joins TRBV27 to TRBJ2-7; D remains unclear. Trimming stripped 8 bases from V and 2 bases from J, with 13 bases between. There are 13 residues in the CDR3. Germline CDR1 and CDR2: MNHEY and SMNVEV (reference sequence). The CDR3 nucleotides read TGTGCCAGCCGGCCAGCCTCACCCTACGAGCAGTACTTC. It yields the protein CASRPASPYEQYF.

This clonotype appeared a few times. The rearrangement uses TRBV11-2 and TRBJ2-5, with D possibly TRBD2 on 6 matching bases. Germline CDR1 SGHAT, CDR2 FQNNGV. There are 16 residues in the CDR3. Trimming cost V 1 base and J 2 bases, with 14 bases left between them. The CDR3, as DNA: TGTGCCAGCAGCTTAGTGGTCTTAGCGGATCAAGAGACCCAGTACTTC. Residues: CASSLVVLADQETQYF.

This clonotype appeared a few times. The chain uses TRBV15 and TRBJ2-5; maybe TRBD2 (6 bases). With the DNA end fitting TRBJ2-1 better, the J assignment may be wrong. The CDR3 contains 16 residues. Germline V gene lookup returns CDR1 LNHNV and CDR2 YYDKDF (reference sequence). The CDR3 DNA reads as TGTGCCACCAGCAGAGATGAGGGACTGGACTACAATGAGCAGTTCTTC. Its protein is CATSRDEGLDYNEQFF.

The chain combines TRBV5-1 with TRBJ2-5, with 12 bases aligning to TRBD2. With 1 base clipped from V and 4 bases from J, the junction kept 5 bases outside the gene matches. CDR3 length equals 16 residues. Germline values: CDR1 SGHRS, CDR2 YFSETQ. CDR3 DNA: TGCGCCAGCAGCTTGACTAGCGGGGGGCCCACAGAGACCCAGTACTTC. Amino acid sequence: CASSLTSGGPTETQYF.

V and J are TRBV5-1 and TRBJ2-7; the match to TRBD2 covers 8 bases. The J segment lost 7 bases and the V segment lost 4 bases, leaving 13 bases of the junction unmatched. The CDR3 length is 15 residues. The germline gives CDR1 SGHRS, CDR2 YFSETQ. The CDR3 sequence: CASSREGQGVWEQYF. In nucleotides, the CDR3 is TGCGCCAGCAGCCGGGAGGGGCAGGGTGTATGGGAGCAGTACTTC.

This clonotype occurred a few times. This chain joins TRBV7-9 and TRBJ1-2; perhaps TRBD1 as D (6 bases). This CDR3 is 15 amino acids long. Germline CDR1 SEHNR, CDR2 FQNEAQ (reference sequence). Trimming cost V 5 bases and J 6 bases, with 19 bases left between them. CDR3 sequence: CASSHPLRGDNGYTF. The CDR3 nucleotides are TGTGCCAGCAGCCATCCATTGAGGGGGGATAATGGCTACACCTTC. Full variable domain (rest looked up from reference TRBV7-9 and TRBJ1-2): DTGVSQNPRHKITKRGQNVTFRCDPISEHNRLYWYRQTLGQGPEFLTYFQNEAQLEKSRLLSDRFSAERPKGSFSTLEIQRTEQGDSAMYLCASSHPLRGDNGYTFGSGTRLTVV.

This clonotype was counted a few times. The chain joins TRBV7-3 to TRBJ2-3, with TRBD2 identical over 9 bases. The CDR3 runs to 14 residues. Trimming cost V 3 bases and J 5 bases; bases outside gene matches: 3. Per germline, CDR1 SGHTA and CDR2 FQGTGA. The CDR3 nucleotides are TGTGCCAGCAGCTTTAGCGGGAGTGGAGATACGCAGTATTTT. It translates to CASSFSGSGDTQYF.

The chain employs TRBV28 and TRBJ1-4; the D is unclear. The length of the CDR3 is 14 residues. Trimming took off 7 bases at V and 9 bases at J, with 18 bases between the two ends. CDR1 and CDR2 (germline): MDHEN, SYDVKM. The CDR3 DNA is TGTGCCAGCACCCGGTCCGAACTAGGCCAAAAACTGTTTTTT. Its translation is CASTRSELGQKLFF. Full variable domain (rest looked up from reference TRBV28 and TRBJ1-4): DVKVTQSSRYLVKRTGEKVFLECVQDMDHENMFWYRQDPGLGLRLIYFSYDVKMKEKGDIPEGYSVSREKKERFSLILESASTNQTSMYLCASTRSELGQKLFFGSGTQLSVL.